This is a list of T cell receptor beta chains from one sample in a study of radiation and T cells in renal cell carcinoma. Clones were read by immunoSEQ multiplex PCR, and TCRdb kept only the in-frame ones, dropping some. The table includes just under 150,000 clones, 70% to 90% detected once. This specimen was blood, taken from a patient whose treatment included radiotherapy and nephrectomy. The receptors were gathered from a woman in her 50s with renal cell carcinoma. The CDR3 runs from the conserved cysteine through the conserved F or W. The order of the fields is D gene, clone size, V gene, CDR3 length, J gene, CDR3 protein, CDR3 DNA. D genes are given only for firm matches. Expanded clones are given a class, and other clones once, few, many or no size at all.

TRBD2	.	TRBV30	15	TRBJ2-1	CAWRRDWGGDNEQFF	TGTGCCTGGAGACGTGATTGGGGGGGAGACAATGAGCAGTTCTTC
TRBD1	.	TRBV28	13	TRBJ2-7	CASSVDRPYEQYF	TGTGCCAGCAGTGTGGACAGGCCCTACGAGCAGTACTTC
TRBD2	.	TRBV15	16	TRBJ2-1	CATSRDRRGLPNEQFF	TGTGCCACCAGCAGAGATCGAAGGGGACTACCTAATGAGCAGTTCTTC
.	.	TRBV11-3	15	TRBJ2-3	CASSPDPSSTDTQYF	TGTGCCAGCAGCCCCGACCCATCTAGCACAGATACGCAGTATTTT
TRBD2	.	TRBV5-1	17	TRBJ2-1	CASSFGLAGGPDNEQFF	TGCGCCAGCAGCTTCGGACTAGCGGGAGGGCCGGACAATGAGCAGTTCTTC
TRBD2	.	TRBV5-1	16	TRBJ2-3	CASSLGPGGRTDTQYF	TGCGCCAGCAGCTTGGGCCCGGGGGGGCGAACAGATACGCAGTATTTT
TRBD1	once	TRBV6-5	15	TRBJ2-3	CASANRGLSTDTQYF	TGTGCCAGCGCAAACAGGGGTTTGAGCACAGATACGCAGTATTTT
TRBD2	.	TRBV6-5	15	TRBJ2-5	CASSLTQRGVETQYF	TGTGCCAGCAGTTTGACCCAGCGGGGGGTAGAGACCCAGTACTTC
TRBD2	.	TRBV4-3	16	TRBJ2-7	CASSQGKRGEDYEQYF	TGCGCCAGCAGCCAAGGGAAGCGGGGGGAAGACTACGAGCAGTACTTC
.	.	TRBV4-3	16	TRBJ1-5	CASSQEFYRRDQPQHF	TGCGCCAGCAGCCAAGAGTTTTACAGGAGGGATCAGCCCCAGCATTTT
TRBD2	.	TRBV10-1	14	TRBJ2-2	CASSASGRTGELFF	TGCGCCAGCAGTGCTAGCGGGAGGACCGGGGAGCTGTTTTTT
.	.	TRBV6-4	13	TRBJ1-2	CASSDQGNYGYTF	TGTGCCAGCAGTGACCAGGGAAACTATGGCTACACCTTC
TRBD1	once	TRBV9	14	TRBJ2-7	CASSVGTGTYEQYF	TGTGCCAGCAGCGTAGGGACAGGCACCTACGAGCAGTACTTC
.	once	TRBV27	14	TRBJ2-3	CASSSSPGEDTQYF	TGTGCCAGCAGTTCATCCCCGGGGGAAGATACGCAGTATTTT
.	.	TRBV19	13	TRBJ2-7	CASSISRDYEQYF	TGTGCCAGTAGTATCTCCAGGGACTACGAGCAGTACTTC
TRBD2	.	TRBV4-2	17	TRBJ2-2	CASSLGTSGRYGGELFF	TGTGCCAGCAGCCTGGGGACTAGCGGGAGATATGGCGGGGAGCTGTTTTTT
.	few	TRBV5-1	13	TRBJ1-1	CASSLVPDTEAFF	TGCGCCAGCAGCTTGGTTCCGGACACTGAAGCTTTCTTT
.	few	TRBV7-2	11	TRBJ2-3	CASSSSFTQYF	TGTGCCAGCAGCTCGTCTTTTACGCAGTATTTT
.	.	TRBV4-3	15	TRBJ1-2	CASSPSVRGTYGYTF	TGCGCCAGCAGCCCCTCAGTCCGGGGGACCTATGGCTACACCTTC
.	.	TRBV28	15	TRBJ1-1	CASSLPGRGNTEAFF	TGTGCCAGCAGCTTACCGGGACGTGGGAACACTGAAGCTTTCTTT
TRBD2	.	TRBV5-1	16	TRBJ2-3	CASRERGLAGADTQYF	TGCGCCAGCAGGGAACGGGGACTGGCGGGGGCAGATACGCAGTATTTT
TRBD2	.	TRBV9	14	TRBJ2-1	CASSPGTSGNEQFF	TGTGCCAGCAGCCCCGGGACTAGCGGGAATGAGCAGTTCTTC
TRBD2	.	TRBV7-2	15	TRBJ2-5	CASSLVAGGRETQYF	TGTGCCAGCAGCTTAGTCGCGGGGGGCAGGGAGACCCAGTACTTC